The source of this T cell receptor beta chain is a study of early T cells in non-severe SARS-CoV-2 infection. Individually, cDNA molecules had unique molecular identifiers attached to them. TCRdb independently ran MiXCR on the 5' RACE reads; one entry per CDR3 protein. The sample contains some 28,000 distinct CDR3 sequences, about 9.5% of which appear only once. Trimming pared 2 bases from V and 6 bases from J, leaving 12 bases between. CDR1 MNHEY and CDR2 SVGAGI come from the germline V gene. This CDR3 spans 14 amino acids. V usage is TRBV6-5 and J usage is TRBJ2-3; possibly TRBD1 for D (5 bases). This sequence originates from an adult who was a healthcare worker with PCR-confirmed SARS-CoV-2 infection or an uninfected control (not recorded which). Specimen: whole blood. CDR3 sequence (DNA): TGTGCCAGCAGTTACAGGGGTAGTGGGGATACGCAGTATTTT. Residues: CASSYRGSGDTQYF.